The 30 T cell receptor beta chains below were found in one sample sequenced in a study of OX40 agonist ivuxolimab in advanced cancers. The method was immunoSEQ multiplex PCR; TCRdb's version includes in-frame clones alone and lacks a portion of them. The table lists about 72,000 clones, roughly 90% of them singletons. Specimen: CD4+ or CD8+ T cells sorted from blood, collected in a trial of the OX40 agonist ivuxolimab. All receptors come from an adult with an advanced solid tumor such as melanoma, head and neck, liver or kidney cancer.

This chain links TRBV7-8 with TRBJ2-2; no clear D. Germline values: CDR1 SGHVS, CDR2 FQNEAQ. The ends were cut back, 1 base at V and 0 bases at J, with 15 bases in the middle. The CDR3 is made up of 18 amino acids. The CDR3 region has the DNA TGTGCCAGCAGCTTAGGGACGACGGTAACTGCGAACACCGGGGAGCTGTTTTTT. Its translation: CASSLGTTVTANTGELFF.

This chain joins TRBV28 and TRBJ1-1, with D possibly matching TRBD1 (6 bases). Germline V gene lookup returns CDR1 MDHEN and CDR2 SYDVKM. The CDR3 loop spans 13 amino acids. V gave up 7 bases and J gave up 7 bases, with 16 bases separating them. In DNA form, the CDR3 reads TGTGCCAGCACAAATCCAGGGGTGGGTGAAGCTTTCTTT. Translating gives CASTNPGVGEAFF.

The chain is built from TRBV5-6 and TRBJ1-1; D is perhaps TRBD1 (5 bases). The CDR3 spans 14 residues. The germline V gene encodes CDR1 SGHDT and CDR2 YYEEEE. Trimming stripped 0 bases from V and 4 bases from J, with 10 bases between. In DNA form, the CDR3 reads TGTGCCAGCAGCTTGGGGAGGGGCGGCACTGAAGCTTTCTTT. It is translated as CASSLGRGGTEAFF.

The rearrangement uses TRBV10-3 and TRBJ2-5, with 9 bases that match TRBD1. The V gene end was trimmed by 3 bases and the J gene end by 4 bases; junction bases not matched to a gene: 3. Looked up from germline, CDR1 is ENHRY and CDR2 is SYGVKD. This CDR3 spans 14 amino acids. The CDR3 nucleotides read TGTGCCATCAGTGATCCGGGACAGGGAGAGACCCAGTACTTC. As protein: CAISDPGQGETQYF.

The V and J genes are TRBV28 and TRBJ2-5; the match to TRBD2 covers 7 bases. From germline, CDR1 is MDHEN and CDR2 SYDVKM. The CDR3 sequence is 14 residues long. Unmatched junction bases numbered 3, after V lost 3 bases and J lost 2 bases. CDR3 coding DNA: TGTGCCAGCAGTTTCGGGGGGACTCAAGAGACCCAGTACTTC. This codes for CASSFGGTQETQYF.

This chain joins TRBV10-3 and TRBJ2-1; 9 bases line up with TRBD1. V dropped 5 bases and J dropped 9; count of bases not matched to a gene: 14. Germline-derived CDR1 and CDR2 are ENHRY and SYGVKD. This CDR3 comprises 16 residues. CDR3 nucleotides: TGTGCCATCAGTCCCCGGGGGACAGGGCGGTTCAGTGAGCAGTTCTTC. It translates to CAISPRGTGRFSEQFF.

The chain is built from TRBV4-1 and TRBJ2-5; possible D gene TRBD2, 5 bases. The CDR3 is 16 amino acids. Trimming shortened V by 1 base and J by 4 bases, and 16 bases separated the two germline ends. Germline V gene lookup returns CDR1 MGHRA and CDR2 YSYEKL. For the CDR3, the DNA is TGCGCCAGCAGCCAAGTGGTTACCAAGGAGGTAGAGACCCAGTACTTC. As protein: CASSQVVTKEVETQYF.

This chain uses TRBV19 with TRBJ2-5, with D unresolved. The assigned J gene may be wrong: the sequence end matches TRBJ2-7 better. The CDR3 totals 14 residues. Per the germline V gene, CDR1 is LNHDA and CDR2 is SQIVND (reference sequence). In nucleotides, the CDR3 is TGTGCCAGTAACAGAGACCTAAGCTCCTACGAGCAGTACTTC. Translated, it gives CASNRDLSSYEQYF.

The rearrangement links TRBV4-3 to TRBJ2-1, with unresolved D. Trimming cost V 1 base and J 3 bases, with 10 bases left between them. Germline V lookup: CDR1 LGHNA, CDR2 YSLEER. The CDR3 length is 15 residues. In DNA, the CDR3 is TGCGCCAGCAGCCAAGCTATGAATGTCTACAATGAGCAGTTCTTC. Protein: CASSQAMNVYNEQFF.

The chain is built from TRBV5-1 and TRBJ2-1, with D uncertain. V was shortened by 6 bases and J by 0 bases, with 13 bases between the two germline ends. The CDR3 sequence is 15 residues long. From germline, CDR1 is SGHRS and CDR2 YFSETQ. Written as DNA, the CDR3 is TGCGCCAGCACCACCGCGACTGTCTCCTACAATGAGCAGTTCTTC. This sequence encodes CASTTATVSYNEQFF.

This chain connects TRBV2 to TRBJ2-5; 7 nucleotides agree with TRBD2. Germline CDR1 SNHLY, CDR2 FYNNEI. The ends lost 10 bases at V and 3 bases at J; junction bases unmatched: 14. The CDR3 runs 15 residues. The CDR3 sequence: CATAPQTSREETQYF. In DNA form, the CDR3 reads TGTGCCACCGCCCCGCAGACTAGCAGGGAAGAGACCCAGTACTTC.

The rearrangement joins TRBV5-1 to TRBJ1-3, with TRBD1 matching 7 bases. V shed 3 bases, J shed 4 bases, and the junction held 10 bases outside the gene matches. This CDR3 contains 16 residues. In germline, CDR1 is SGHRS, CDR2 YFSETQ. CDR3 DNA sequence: TGCGCCAGCAGCTCAGGAGACAGGGCGTTGGGAAACACCATATATTTT. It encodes CASSSGDRALGNTIYF.

The CDR3 is CASKRTSGREYEQFF. The CDR3 nucleotides are TGCGCCAGCAAAAGGACTAGCGGGAGGGAATATGAGCAGTTCTTC. The chain carries TRBV10-2 and TRBJ2-1; 15 positions agree with TRBD2. The CDR3 contains 15 residues. The junction had 6 bases not matched to a gene; V was cut back by 7 bases and J by 8 bases. Germline lookup yields CDR1 WSHSY and CDR2 SAAADI.

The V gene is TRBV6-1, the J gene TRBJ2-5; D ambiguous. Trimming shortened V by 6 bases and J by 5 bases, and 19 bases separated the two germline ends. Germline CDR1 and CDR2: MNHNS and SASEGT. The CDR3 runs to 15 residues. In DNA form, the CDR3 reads TGTGCCAGCAGACTCAGCTCGAGGTCATACGAGACCCAGTACTTC. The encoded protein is CASRLSSRSYETQYF.

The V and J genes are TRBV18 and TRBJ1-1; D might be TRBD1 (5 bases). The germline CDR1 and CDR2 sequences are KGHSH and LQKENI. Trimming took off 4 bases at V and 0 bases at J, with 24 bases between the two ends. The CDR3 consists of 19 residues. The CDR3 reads CASSQFHFGRDGMNTEAFF. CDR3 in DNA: TGTGCCAGCTCACAATTCCACTTCGGTCGGGACGGCATGAACACTGAAGCTTTCTTT.

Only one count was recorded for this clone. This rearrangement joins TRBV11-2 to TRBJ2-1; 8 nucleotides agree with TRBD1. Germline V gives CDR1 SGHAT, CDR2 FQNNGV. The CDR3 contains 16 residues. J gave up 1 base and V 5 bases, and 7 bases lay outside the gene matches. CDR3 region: CASSPRGQASYNEQFF. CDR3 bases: TGTGCCAGCAGCCCCCGGGGACAGGCTTCCTACAATGAGCAGTTCTTC.

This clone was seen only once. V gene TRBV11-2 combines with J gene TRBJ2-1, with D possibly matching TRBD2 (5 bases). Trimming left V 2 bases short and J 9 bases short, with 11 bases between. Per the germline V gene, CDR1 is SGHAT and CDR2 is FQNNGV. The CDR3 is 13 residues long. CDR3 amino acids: CASSLLARGEQFF. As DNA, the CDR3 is TGTGCCAGCAGCTTACTAGCTCGGGGTGAGCAGTTCTTC.

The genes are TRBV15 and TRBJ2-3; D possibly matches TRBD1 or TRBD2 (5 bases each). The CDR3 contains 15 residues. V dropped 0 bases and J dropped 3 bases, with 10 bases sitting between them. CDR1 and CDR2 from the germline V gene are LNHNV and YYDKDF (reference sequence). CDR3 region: CATSRDRGKTDTQYF. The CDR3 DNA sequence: TGTGCCACCAGCAGAGATCGGGGCAAGACAGATACGCAGTATTTT.

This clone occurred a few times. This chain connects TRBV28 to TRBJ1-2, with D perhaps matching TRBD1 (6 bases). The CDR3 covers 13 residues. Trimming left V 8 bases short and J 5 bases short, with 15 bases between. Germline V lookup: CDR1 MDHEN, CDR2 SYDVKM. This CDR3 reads CASHSGTLYGYTF. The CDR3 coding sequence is TGTGCCAGCCACTCCGGGACACTTTATGGCTACACCTTC.

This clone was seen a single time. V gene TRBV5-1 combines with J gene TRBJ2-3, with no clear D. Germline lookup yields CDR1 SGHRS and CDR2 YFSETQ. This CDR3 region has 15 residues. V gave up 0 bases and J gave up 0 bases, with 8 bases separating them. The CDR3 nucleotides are TGCGCCAGCAGCTTGGCTGGGTACAGCACAGATACGCAGTATTTT. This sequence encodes CASSLAGYSTDTQYF.

CDR3 region: CASSPPWRENGYEQYF. In nucleotides, the CDR3 is TGTGCCAGCAGCCCCCCCTGGCGCGAAAACGGGTACGAGCAGTACTTC. The V gene is TRBV7-8, the J gene TRBJ2-7, with unresolved D. This CDR3 comprises 16 residues. From germline, CDR1 is SGHVS and CDR2 FQNEAQ. The V and J ends lost 5 bases and 4 bases respectively, with 21 bases between them.

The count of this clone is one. The CDR3 loop is CATSTSGRDTDTQYF. The CDR3 nucleotides read TGCGCCACCTCCACTAGCGGGAGGGACACAGATACGCAGTATTTT. The chain carries TRBV5-1 and TRBJ2-3; TRBD2 agrees at 13 bases. The J segment lost 2 bases and the V segment lost 9 bases, leaving 6 bases of the junction unmatched. Germline values: CDR1 SGHRS, CDR2 YFSETQ. This CDR3 comprises 15 residues.

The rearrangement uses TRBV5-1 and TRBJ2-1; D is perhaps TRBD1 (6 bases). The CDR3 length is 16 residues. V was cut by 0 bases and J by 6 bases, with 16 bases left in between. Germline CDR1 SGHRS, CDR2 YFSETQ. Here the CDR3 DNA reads TGCGCCAGCAGCTTGGCGCCAGGGGCTAATGGCAATGAGCAGTTCTTC. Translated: CASSLAPGANGNEQFF. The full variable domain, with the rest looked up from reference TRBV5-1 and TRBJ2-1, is KAGVTQTPRYLIKTRGQQVTLSCSPISGHRSVSWYQQTPGQGLQFLFEYFSETQRNKGNFPGRFSGRQFSNSRSEMNVSTLELGDSALYLCASSLAPGANGNEQFFGPGTRLTVL.

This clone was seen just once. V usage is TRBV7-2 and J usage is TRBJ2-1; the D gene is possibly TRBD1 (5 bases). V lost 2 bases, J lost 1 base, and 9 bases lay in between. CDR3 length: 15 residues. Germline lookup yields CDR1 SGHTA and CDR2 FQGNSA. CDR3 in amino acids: CASSLTQASYNEQFF. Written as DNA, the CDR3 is TGTGCCAGCAGCTTAACACAGGCATCCTACAATGAGCAGTTCTTC.

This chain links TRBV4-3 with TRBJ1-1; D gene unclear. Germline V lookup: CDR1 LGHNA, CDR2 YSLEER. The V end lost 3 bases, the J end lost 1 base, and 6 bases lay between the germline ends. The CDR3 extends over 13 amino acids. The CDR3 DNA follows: TGCGCCAGCAGCCAGCAACAGAACACTGAAGCTTTCTTT. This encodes CASSQQQNTEAFF.

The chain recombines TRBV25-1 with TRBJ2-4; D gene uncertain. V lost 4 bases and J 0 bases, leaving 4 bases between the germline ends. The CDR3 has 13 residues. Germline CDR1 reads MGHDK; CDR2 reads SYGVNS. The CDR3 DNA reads TGTGCCAGCAGTGGGGTAGCCAAAAACATTCAGTACTTC. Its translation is CASSGVAKNIQYF. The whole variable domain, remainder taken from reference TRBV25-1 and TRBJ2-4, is EADIYQTPRYLVIGTGKKITLECSQTMGHDKMYWYQQDPGMELHLIHYSYGVNSTEKGDLSSESTVSRIRTEHFPLTLESARPSHTSQYLCASSGVAKNIQYFGAGTRLSVL.

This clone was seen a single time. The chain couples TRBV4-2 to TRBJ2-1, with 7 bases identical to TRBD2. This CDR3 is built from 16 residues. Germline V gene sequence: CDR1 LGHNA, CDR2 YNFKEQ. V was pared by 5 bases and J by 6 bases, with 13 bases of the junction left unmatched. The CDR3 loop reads CASSSGLGGGSNEQFF. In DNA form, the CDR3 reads TGTGCCAGCAGCTCCGGACTAGGTGGCGGTAGCAATGAGCAGTTCTTC.

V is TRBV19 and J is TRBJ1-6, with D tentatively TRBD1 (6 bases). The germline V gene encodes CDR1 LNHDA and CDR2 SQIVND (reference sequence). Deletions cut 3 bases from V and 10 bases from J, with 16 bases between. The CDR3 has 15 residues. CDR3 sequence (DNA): TGTGCCAGTAGTATGTTTGTGGGGGCTCAATCACCCCTCCACTTT. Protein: CASSMFVGAQSPLHF.

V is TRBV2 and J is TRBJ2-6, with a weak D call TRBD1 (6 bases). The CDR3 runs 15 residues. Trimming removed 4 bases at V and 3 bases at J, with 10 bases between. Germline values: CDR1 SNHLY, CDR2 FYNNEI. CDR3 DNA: TGTGCCAGCAGTGGGACAGTCCTTGGGGCCAACGTCCTGACTTTC. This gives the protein CASSGTVLGANVLTF.

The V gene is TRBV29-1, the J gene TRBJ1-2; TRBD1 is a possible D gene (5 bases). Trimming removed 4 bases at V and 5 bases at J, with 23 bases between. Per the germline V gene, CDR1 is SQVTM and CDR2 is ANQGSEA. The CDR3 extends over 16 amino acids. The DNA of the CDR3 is TGCAGCGTTGTCACCGGGACGGGAAAAGGTGGTTATGGCTACACCTTC. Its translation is CSVVTGTGKGGYGYTF. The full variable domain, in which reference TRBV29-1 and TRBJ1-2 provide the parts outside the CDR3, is SAVISQKPSRDICQRGTSLTIQCQVDSQVTMMFWYRQQPGQSLTLIATANQGSEATYESGFVIDKFPISRPNLTFSTLTVSNMSPEDSSIYLCSVVTGTGKGGYGYTFGSGTRLTVV.